This T cell receptor beta chain was sequenced during a study of T cell responses to AZD1222 COVID-19 vaccine. Profiling relied on immunoSEQ multiplex PCR, and the TCRdb table lists in-frame clones only, not all of them. The sample lists 130,000 to 150,000 clones; 90% to 95% were seen once. Notes on this clone: As yet, its antigen is unknown.

Findings and limits, study-wide: Most donors were white British, females outnumbered males, and clonal diversity was possibly underestimated.

V lost 1 base and J lost 0, with 12 bases in between. Looked up from germline, CDR1 is LGHNA and CDR2 is YNFKEQ. CDR3 length: 16 amino acids. The chain couples TRBV4-2 to TRBJ1-2; D may be TRBD1 (6 bases). This receptor was obtained from an adult who had recovered from COVID-19. The sample here was peripheral blood, taken after recovery from COVID-19. The CDR3 loop is CASSQGRQEANYGYTF. The CDR3 DNA reads as TGTGCCAGCAGCCAAGGCCGACAGGAGGCTAACTATGGCTACACCTTC.